This note documents a single TCR beta chain sequence. This receptor's antigen is unknown. No base quality values were provided; no much bigger clone lies one nucleotide off. The CDR3 regions of human TCRbeta chains were subjected to immunosequencing. Concerning the study's data processing: TCRs in the repertoires were compared against a reference library of SARS-CoV-2-specific TCRs that had been generated with the MIRA antigen-specificity platform. Breadth meant the fraction of unique TCRs that were SARS-CoV-2-associated, whereas depth meant the fraction of total T cells that were SARS-CoV-2-associated. Using the MIRA data, every spike-specific TCR was mapped to the spike region that the TCR reacted to and assigned to either a CD4 or a CD8 class. Log10-transformed breadth and depth values were compared by one-way ANOVA with Sidak's multiple comparisons tests. Not all clones reach the TCRdb copy of this immuneACCESS table, which keeps in-frame sequences only. Checked studies attribute under half of the gap to unresolved V genes and leave the rest unexplained. From that table come the V and J calls and clone size; the DNA was used to work out D and trimming. The sample table records approximately 150,000 clones; about 91% of these occur just once. Roughly 4.4% of the sample comes from the top ten.

For CDR1 and CDR2, the germline V gene (reference sequence) lists LGHDT and YNNKEL. After removal of 6 bases from V and 2 bases from J, the junction retains 9 bases not matched to a gene. The CDR3 has 17 amino acids, counting the end cysteine and phenylalanine. The entry retains the CDR3 DNA only, 51 bases that are in frame from base 1. The meaning of the sample's time point label: baseline before first vaccination. According to the study, the label for this sample's treatment or condition signals: meningococcal conjugate vaccine given as trial control. The vaccinee samples were drawn from two UK trials, COV001 and COV002, one of which was a single-blind randomized controlled phase 2/3 trial testing AZD1222 (ChAdOx1 nCoV-19) in healthy adults. Trial participant PBMC samples were collected at day 0 and day 28 after the second dose for TCRbeta chain sequencing. The data were obtained in a study of T cell responses to AZD1222 COVID-19 vaccine (dated by TCRdb to the early 2020s). As for the study more broadly: TCR sequencing covered about 230 trial participants: roughly 200 given two doses of AZD1222 and 26 given two doses of MenACWY control vaccine. Trial participants were enrolled by age into subgroups of 18-55, 56-69 and 70-plus years, and 148, 28 and 57 TCR-sequenced participants, respectively, were included in these subgroups.

Here is what the overall study found, with its caveats: The 56-69-year group was small, and its depth increase did not reach significance, likely because of low power. The vaccine-associated CD4 TCRs covered the entire spike protein, and the dominant responses fell in regions 160-218 and 743-854. Epitopes outside the regions mutated in the B.1.351 and B.1.1.7 variants were reportedly recognized by nearly half of the unique spike-specific TCRs. Spike-specific TCR breadth and depth rose significantly after two AZD1222 doses compared with day 0 and with MenACWY recipients. Because no samples from the day 14 peak response were available, repertoires could be characterized only after the peak T cell response. Most participants were white British and females outnumbered males, and the authors suggested that clonal diversity may have been underestimated. Only six AZD1222 recipients were SARS-CoV-2 seropositive at baseline, limiting conclusions about previously exposed vaccinees.

This TCR derives from an adult in good health. Source: peripheral blood, taken on day 0 of MenACWY control vaccination. The rearranged chain carries TRBV3-1 (or the pseudogene TRBV3-2) and TRBJ1-6, with 8 junctional bases fitting TRBD1. Here is the DNA: TGTGCCAGCAGTCTTGGACAGGGCAAAACCTATAATTCACCCCTCCACTTT. It translates as CASSLGQGKTYNSPLHF.